Shown below are 2 T cell receptor beta chains from a single sample sequenced in a study of T cells in pancreatic ductal adenocarcinoma. Repertoires were generated with immunoSEQ multiplex PCR, while TCRdb's copy carries only in-frame clones and drops some. The top ten clones hold 3.1% of a sample with about 100,000 clones, roughly 96% of them seen once. No neoadjuvant therapy was given to the selected pancreatic ductal adenocarcinoma patients before their surgery. The sequenced sample was PBMCs. The receptors shown here come from a human donor with pancreatic ductal adenocarcinoma.

The chain carries TRBV18 and TRBJ1-1; D might be TRBD1 (5 bases). CDR1 is KGHSH and CDR2 is LQKENI in the germline V gene. Trimming shortened V by 3 bases and J by 2 bases, and 13 bases separated the two germline ends. The CDR3 runs to 15 residues. Written as DNA, the CDR3 is TGTGCCAGCTCACCTATAGGGGCGCTTAACACTGAAGCTTTCTTT. Protein: CASSPIGALNTEAFF.

The rearrangement links TRBV4-1 to TRBJ2-1; D unclear. The germline V gene encodes CDR1 MGHRA and CDR2 YSYEKL. V was pared by 5 bases and J by 0 bases, with 11 bases between. The length of the CDR3 is 15 residues. In DNA, the CDR3 is TGCGCCAGCAGCAAAAGCGAGACCTCCTACAATGAGCAGTTCTTC. Translation gives CASSKSETSYNEQFF.